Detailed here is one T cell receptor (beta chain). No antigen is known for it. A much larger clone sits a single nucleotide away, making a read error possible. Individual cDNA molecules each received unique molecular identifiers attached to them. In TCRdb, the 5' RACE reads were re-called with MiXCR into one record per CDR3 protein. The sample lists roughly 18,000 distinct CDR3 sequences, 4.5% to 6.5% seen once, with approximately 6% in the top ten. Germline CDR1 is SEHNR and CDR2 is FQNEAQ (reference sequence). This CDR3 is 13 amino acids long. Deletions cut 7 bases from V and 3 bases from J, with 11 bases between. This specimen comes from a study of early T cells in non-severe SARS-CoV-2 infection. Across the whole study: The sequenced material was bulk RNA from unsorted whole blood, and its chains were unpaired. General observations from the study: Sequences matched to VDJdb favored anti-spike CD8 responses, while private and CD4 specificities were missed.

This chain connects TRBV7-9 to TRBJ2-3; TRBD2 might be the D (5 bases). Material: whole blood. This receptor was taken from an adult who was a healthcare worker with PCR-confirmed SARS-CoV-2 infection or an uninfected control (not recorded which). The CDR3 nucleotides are TGTGCCAGCAAAAAGGAGGAAACAGATACGCAGTATTTT. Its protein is CASKKEETDTQYF.